Below are 30 T cell receptor beta chains sequenced from a single sample in a study of cytomegalovirus exposure and HLA in healthy donors. PCR employed 60 Vbeta and 13 Jbeta primers. Here immunoSEQ multiplex PCR was the method, and the copy in TCRdb shows in-frame clones only, minus some. This sample's table reports roughly 120,000 clones. The specimen sequenced was PBMCs. These TCRs come from a man younger than 30 in good health and CMV-seronegative.

The chain employs TRBV6-1 and TRBJ1-5; possible D gene TRBD1, 5 bases. Looked up from germline, CDR1 is MNHNS and CDR2 is SASEGT. The germline V and J ends were trimmed by 4 bases and 4 bases, with 14 bases remaining between them. The CDR3 has 15 amino acids. Written as DNA, the CDR3 is TGTGCCAGCAGTGTAGGGCAGGGTCGAAATCAGCCCCAGCATTTT. It is translated as CASSVGQGRNQPQHF.

The chain recombines TRBV7-8 with TRBJ2-7; D is perhaps TRBD1 (6 bases). This CDR3 region has 18 residues. In germline, CDR1 is SGHVS, CDR2 FQNEAQ. The V end was cut by 5 bases, the J end by 0 bases, with 23 bases between. CDR3 protein: CASSRPGTLDLSSYEQYF. For the CDR3, the DNA is TGTGCCAGCAGCAGACCCGGGACACTGGACTTGAGCTCCTACGAGCAGTACTTC. Looking up the rest from reference TRBV7-8 and TRBJ2-7 gives the full variable domain: GAGVSQSPRYKVAKRGQDVALRCDPISGHVSLFWYQQALGQGPEFLTYFQNEAQLDKSGLPSDRFFAERPEGSVSTLKIQRTQQEDSAVYLCASSRPGTLDLSSYEQYFGPGTRLTVT.

The V call is TRBV7-6, the J call TRBJ2-1, with a possible D match to TRBD2 (5 bases). Trimming removed 2 bases from V and 4 bases from J, with 18 bases in between. Germline V lookup: CDR1 SGHVS, CDR2 FNYEAQ. This CDR3 spans 17 amino acids. CDR3 DNA: TGTGCCAGCAGCTTAAGAGGGCGGCAGGAAGATTACAATGAGCAGTTCTTC. It translates to CASSLRGRQEDYNEQFF.

With respect to this clone: Germline is not matched at one junction end, which may reflect a read error. The chain carries TRBV19 and TRBJ2-1; 7 bases line up with TRBD2. Germline V gives CDR1 LNHDA, CDR2 SQIVND (reference sequence). The CDR3 totals 16 residues. CDR3 sequence: CASSIGEGLSDNEQFF. The CDR3 bases are TGTGCCAGTAGTATAGGGGAGGGCCTCTCCGACAATGAGCAGTTCTTC.

This rearrangement joins TRBV27 to TRBJ1-2; 7 nucleotides line up with TRBD1. The V segment lost 2 bases and the J segment 2 bases; nucleotides outside the gene matches: 8. The CDR3 has 16 residues. Germline V gene lookup returns CDR1 MNHEY and CDR2 SMNVEV (reference sequence). CDR3 amino acids: CASSLLQGQLNYGYTF. Here the CDR3 DNA reads TGTGCCAGCAGTTTACTACAGGGGCAATTAAACTATGGCTACACCTTC.

The V gene is TRBV4-1, the J gene TRBJ1-2; 11 bases are shared with TRBD1. Losses at the gene ends were 4 bases for V and 3 bases for J; bases not matched to a gene: 7. Germline CDR1 reads MGHRA; CDR2 reads YSYEKL. This CDR3 has 16 amino acids. The DNA of the CDR3 is TGCGCCAGCAGCCCTACTCCGGGACAGGGGGACTATGGCTACACCTTC. Encoded protein: CASSPTPGQGDYGYTF.

The chain is built from TRBV19 and TRBJ2-5, with TRBD1 identical over 8 bases. CDR3 size: 15 residues. The trim removed 4 bases at V and 6 bases at J, leaving 10 bases unmatched. Germline V gene lookup returns CDR1 LNHDA and CDR2 SQIVND (reference sequence). The CDR3, as DNA: TGTGCCAGTAGTAGCCAGGGGGCGGTGGGAAAGACCCAGTACTTC. This gives the protein CASSSQGAVGKTQYF.

The chain uses TRBV6-1 and TRBJ1-5; the match to TRBD1 covers 7 bases. The ends lost 6 bases at V and 9 bases at J; junction bases unmatched: 8. Germline assignment: CDR1 MNHNS and CDR2 SASEGT. This CDR3 is 13 amino acids long. DNA of the CDR3: TGTGCCAGCAGAGTAACGACAGGGCGGCCCCAGCATTTT. Its protein is CASRVTTGRPQHF.

This chain uses TRBV19 with TRBJ1-5, with 8 bases that match TRBD1. This CDR3 is built from 15 residues. Germline values: CDR1 LNHDA, CDR2 SQIVND (reference sequence). Germline trimming cut 6 bases from V and 3 bases from J; bases unmatched to any gene: 7. The CDR3 loop is CASRAGTGDNQPQHF. The CDR3 DNA reads as TGTGCCAGTAGGGCCGGGACAGGCGACAATCAGCCCCAGCATTTT.

The V gene is TRBV5-1, the J gene TRBJ2-3; 8 nucleotides line up with TRBD2. Per germline, CDR1 SGHRS and CDR2 YFSETQ. J gave up 4 bases and V 7 bases, and 8 bases lay outside the gene matches. This CDR3 has 14 amino acids. The CDR3 DNA sequence: TGCGCCAGCGGCCCGGGACTAGGAGCAGATACGCAGTATTTT. Amino acids: CASGPGLGADTQYF.

The V and J genes are TRBV7-9 and TRBJ2-7; no definite D call. CDR1 SEHNR and CDR2 FQNEAQ come from the germline V gene (reference sequence). The CDR3 covers 13 residues. Trimming removed 2 bases at V and 3 bases at J, with 8 bases between. CDR3 sequence: CASSLQNFYEQYF. The DNA of the CDR3 is TGTGCCAGCAGCTTACAGAATTTCTACGAGCAGTACTTC. Variable domain in full (rest from reference TRBV7-9 and TRBJ2-7): DTGVSQNPRHKITKRGQNVTFRCDPISEHNRLYWYRQTLGQGPEFLTYFQNEAQLEKSRLLSDRFSAERPKGSFSTLEIQRTEQGDSAMYLCASSLQNFYEQYFGPGTRLTVT.

The V call is TRBV18, the J call TRBJ2-7; TRBD2 agrees at 11 bases. Germline lookup yields CDR1 KGHSH and CDR2 LQKENI. The CDR3 length is 16 residues. The trim removed 3 bases at V and 4 bases at J, leaving 8 bases unmatched. The CDR3, as DNA: TGTGCCAGCTCACCGGGAATAGCGGGGGGGGAATACGAGCAGTACTTC. Its translation: CASSPGIAGGEYEQYF.

V gene TRBV19 combines with J gene TRBJ2-7; D is perhaps TRBD1 (5 bases). With 6 bases removed from V and 3 bases from J, the gap between germline ends came to 18 bases. The CDR3 spans 15 residues. Germline-derived CDR1 and CDR2 are LNHDA and SQIVND (reference sequence). The CDR3 nucleotides read TGTGCCAGTAGCAACGACAGAATGACTGACTACGAGCAGTACTTC. Translated, it gives CASSNDRMTDYEQYF.

The rearrangement joins TRBV10-1 to TRBJ1-5; 9 bases are a match to TRBD1. CDR1 is WNHNN and CDR2 is SYGVQD in the germline V gene (reference sequence). The CDR3 sequence is 13 residues long. J gave up 7 bases and V 8 bases, and 6 bases lay outside the gene matches. As DNA, the CDR3 is TGCGCCAGCCAGGACAGGGGCGGACAGCCCCAGCATTTT. Encoded protein: CASQDRGGQPQHF.

V and J are TRBV6-1 and TRBJ2-4, with D uncertain. This CDR3 spans 14 amino acids. The V gene lost 2 bases and the J gene lost 7 bases, with 12 bases spanning the gap. Germline V gene lookup returns CDR1 MNHNS and CDR2 SASEGT. The CDR3: CASSELRLVNIQYF. The CDR3 nucleotides are TGTGCCAGCAGTGAACTACGGCTAGTTAACATTCAGTACTTC.

V gene TRBV19 combines with J gene TRBJ1-2, with TRBD1 matching over 7 bases. V lost 5 bases to trimming and J lost 4 bases; unmatched junction nucleotides: 7. The V gene's germline CDR1 is LNHDA and CDR2 SQIVND (reference sequence). This CDR3 has 14 amino acids. CDR3 in amino acids: CASSQDRVGYGYTF. CDR3 bases: TGTGCCAGTAGTCAAGACAGGGTGGGCTATGGCTACACCTTC.

This chain joins TRBV5-1 and TRBJ2-3, with a possible D match to TRBD1 (5 bases). The CDR3 has 16 residues. CDR1 is SGHRS, CDR2 YFSETQ, per germline. The ends were cut back, 0 bases at V and 4 bases at J, with 15 bases in the middle. CDR3 region: CASSLAGIQGADTQYF. CDR3 DNA sequence: TGCGCCAGCAGCTTGGCCGGCATCCAGGGCGCAGATACGCAGTATTTT.

The rearrangement links TRBV6-5 to TRBJ2-1, with D possibly TRBD2 on 6 matching bases. This CDR3 has 15 residues. Germline V lookup: CDR1 MNHEY, CDR2 SVGAGI. With 2 bases removed from V and 1 base from J, the gap between germline ends came to 9 bases. The CDR3 nucleotides read TGTGCCAGCAGTTACACCGCGGGATCCTACAATGAGCAGTTCTTC. It encodes CASSYTAGSYNEQFF.

This chain joins TRBV28 and TRBJ1-2, with 7 nucleotides matching TRBD1. V trimming: 5 bases; J trimming: 4 bases; junction bases outside the gene matches: 13. There are 16 residues in the CDR3. CDR1 is MDHEN, CDR2 SYDVKM, per germline. DNA of the CDR3: TGTGCCAGCAGTCACAACACCGGGACAGCATCCTATGGCTACACCTTC. Translated, it gives CASSHNTGTASYGYTF.

This sequence joins TRBV7-9 and TRBJ2-7; 11 positions agree with TRBD2. Germline loops: CDR1 SEHNR, CDR2 FQNEAQ (reference sequence). J gave up 3 bases and V 8 bases, and 6 bases lay outside the gene matches. The CDR3 extends over 14 amino acids. CDR3 sequence: CASRRLAGGYEQYF. The CDR3 DNA reads as TGTGCCAGCCGCAGGCTAGCGGGAGGCTACGAGCAGTACTTC.

The J gene is TRBJ2-7, the V gene TRBV5-1; TRBD1 matches 9 bases. CDR1 SGHRS and CDR2 YFSETQ come from the germline V gene. The CDR3 has 14 residues. V lost 4 bases to trimming and J lost 4 bases; unmatched junction nucleotides: 6. The CDR3 protein is CASSLTTGGYEQYF. The CDR3 DNA is TGCGCCAGCAGCCTAACGACAGGGGGGTACGAGCAGTACTTC.

The chain recombines TRBV30 with TRBJ1-4; D is unclear. Trimming cost V 4 bases and J 7 bases, with 13 bases left between them. CDR1 is GTSNPN, CDR2 SVGIG, per germline (reference sequence). The CDR3 sequence is 13 residues long. The CDR3 here is CAWKPGGGEKLFF. The DNA of the CDR3 is TGTGCCTGGAAGCCAGGCGGAGGTGAAAAACTGTTTTTT.

The V and J genes are TRBV5-5 and TRBJ2-7; 7 positions match TRBD2. V lost 2 bases, J lost 2 bases, and 7 bases stayed unmatched. The CDR3 length is 15 residues. The germline V gene encodes CDR1 SGHKS and CDR2 YYEKEE (reference sequence). CDR3 nucleotides: TGTGCCAGCAGCTTATCGGGAGGTTACCCCTACGAGCAGTACTTC. Protein product: CASSLSGGYPYEQYF. Complete variable domain (other parts from reference TRBV5-5 and TRBJ2-7): DAGVTQSPTHLIKTRGQQVTLRCSPISGHKSVSWYQQVLGQGPQFIFQYYEKEERGRGNFPDRFSARQFPNYSSELNVNALLLGDSALYLCASSLSGGYPYEQYFGPGTRLTVT.

This chain uses TRBV4-2 with TRBJ1-2, with D hard to call. The V end was cut by 4 bases, the J end by 8 bases, with 11 bases between. Germline lookup yields CDR1 LGHNA and CDR2 YNFKEQ. This CDR3 has 12 residues. The CDR3: CASSPFPGGYTF. The CDR3 bases are TGTGCCAGCAGCCCGTTCCCCGGGGGCTACACCTTC.

The chain uses TRBV20-1 and TRBJ1-1, with D maybe TRBD1 (5 bases). V lost 6 bases to trimming and J lost 10 bases, with 15 bases between them. Germline CDR1 reads DFQATT; CDR2 reads SNEGSKA (reference sequence). This CDR3 is built from 11 residues. The DNA of the CDR3 is TGCAGTGCCAGGGTAGTACTCGGAGCTTTCTTT. It is translated as CSARVVLGAFF.

CDR3 DNA: TGTGCCAGCAGCCTCCGAACAGGGAGGGACACTGAAGCTTTCTTT. This encodes CASSLRTGRDTEAFF. The chain is built from TRBV14 and TRBJ1-1; possible D gene TRBD1, 6 bases. CDR1 and CDR2 from the germline V gene are SGHDN and FVKESK. Trimming stripped 4 bases from V and 3 bases from J, with 15 bases between. The CDR3 contains 15 residues.

This rearrangement joins TRBV11-2 to TRBJ1-6; D remains unclear. The V gene's germline CDR1 is SGHAT and CDR2 FQNNGV. The CDR3 spans 16 residues. V lost 1 base to trimming and J lost 7 bases, with 14 bases between them. In nucleotides, the CDR3 is TGTGCCAGCAGCTTAGTAATTGGCAGAAACAATTCACCCCTCCACTTT. Translating it yields CASSLVIGRNNSPLHF.

The gene calls are TRBV11-2 and TRBJ2-2, with 8 bases aligning to TRBD1. Germline V CDR1 and CDR2: SGHAT, FQNNGV. The CDR3 extends over 16 amino acids. Trimming removed 4 bases from V and 4 bases from J; junction bases left unmatched: 8. The CDR3, as DNA: TGTGCCAGCAGCTCCCTCGGGACAGGCTCCACCGGGGAGCTGTTTTTT. Protein: CASSSLGTGSTGELFF. Drawing the rest from reference TRBV11-2 and TRBJ2-2, the complete variable domain is EAGVAQSPRYKIIEKRQSVAFWCNPISGHATLYWYQQILGQGPKLLIQFQNNGVVDDSQLPKDRFSAERLKGVDSTLKIQPAKLEDSAVYLCASSSLGTGSTGELFFGEGSRLTVL.

The DNA of the CDR3 is TGTGCCACCGATGCAACCGGGACTAGCGGGTTGTACTACGAGCAGTACTTC. The encoded protein is CATDATGTSGLYYEQYF. This rearrangement joins TRBV7-2 to TRBJ2-7; TRBD2 matches at 12 bases. The CDR3 covers 17 residues. The germline V gene has CDR1 SGHTA and CDR2 FQGNSA. With 10 bases clipped from V and 3 bases from J, the junction kept 16 bases outside the gene matches.

CDR3 nucleotides: TGTGCCAGCAGCGCCTCGGGGGGTTCACCCCTCCACTTT. Protein product: CASSASGGSPLHF. The chain employs TRBV13 and TRBJ1-6; TRBD1 is a possible D gene (5 bases). CDR3 size: 13 residues. Per the germline V gene, CDR1 is PRHDT and CDR2 is FYEKMQ (reference sequence). Trimming shortened V by 5 bases and J by 9 bases, and 11 bases separated the two germline ends.